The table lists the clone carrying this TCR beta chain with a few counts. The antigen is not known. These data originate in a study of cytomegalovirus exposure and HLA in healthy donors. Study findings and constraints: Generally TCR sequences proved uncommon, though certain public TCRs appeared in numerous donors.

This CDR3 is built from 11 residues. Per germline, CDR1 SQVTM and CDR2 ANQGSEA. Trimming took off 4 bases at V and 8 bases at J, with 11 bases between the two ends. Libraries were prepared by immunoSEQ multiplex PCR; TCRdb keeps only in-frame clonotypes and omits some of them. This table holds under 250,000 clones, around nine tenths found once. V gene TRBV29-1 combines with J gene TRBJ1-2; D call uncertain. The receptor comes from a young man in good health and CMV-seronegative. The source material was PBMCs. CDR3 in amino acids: CSVASGEGYTF. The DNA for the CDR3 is TGCAGCGTTGCCTCGGGTGAAGGCTACACCTTC.